The T cell receptor beta chain under discussion was sequenced for a study of CD8 T cells in Susac syndrome. Study-level background: At the time of blood draw, patients with Susac syndrome were therapy-naive, receiving corticosteroids, or receiving intravenous immunoglobulin alone.

Random hexamers served to reverse transcribe roughly 0.45 to 1 ug RNA. Amplification of TCR beta CDR3 used immunoSEQ multiplex PCR across 54 Vbeta and 13 Jbeta. TCRdb called the immunoSEQ multiplex PCR reads again in MiXCR, with one record for every CDR3 protein. The sample lists 95,000 to 150,000 distinct CDR3 sequences; about 95% were seen once. The germline V and J ends were trimmed by 2 bases and 10 bases, with 9 bases remaining between them. Germline CDR1 MNHEY, CDR2 SVGAGI. This CDR3 region has 12 residues. The gene calls are TRBV6-5 and TRBJ2-1; no firm D call. The sequenced sample was CD8+ T cells from PBMCs. The clonotype comes from a human donor with Susac syndrome. The CDR3: CASSYPLGEQFF. Written as DNA, the CDR3 is TGTGCCAGCAGTTACCCTTTAGGGGAGCAGTTCTTC.